The rows below give T cell receptor beta chains drawn from one sample of a study of T-cell memory formation after mild COVID-19. TCRdb ran MiXCR on the 5' RACE reads and lists one entry per CDR3 protein. The sample lists 300,000 to 400,000 distinct CDR3 sequences, 25% to 30% occurring once. Specimen: PBMCs or a T cell subset sorted from them (not recorded which). The receptors were sampled from an adult woman who had mild COVID-19 (a few samples of this study predate the infection). Cell type and time point are not known. CDR3s include the opening cysteine and the closing phenylalanine or tryptophan. The D gene is left open where the match is weak.

>-|TRBV20-1
CSARVLLLYQGNYGYTF
>-|TRBV4-1
CASSQGIWEGATDTQYF
>-|TRBV7-6
CASSTEDSVGTDTQYF
>-|TRBV5-1
CASSLGGTYGYTF
>-|TRBV3-1
CASSQDAGIAREQFF
>TRBD2|TRBV12-3/TRBV12-4
CASSLGTSGSYYEQYF
>-|TRBV5-1
CASSGSDYYNEQFF
>TRBD2|TRBV2
CASKTGTSGYEQYF
>-|TRBV11-2
CASSLAYSNTGELFF
>TRBD1|TRBV7-6
CASSFYPDRGAGNTIYF
>TRBD1|TRBV5-5
CASSPWTGEYGYTF
>-|TRBV12-3/TRBV12-4
CASSPRQGSGNQPQHF
>-|TRBV5-1
CASSLEPPLGDTQYF
>-|TRBV6-1
CASGWDGGSEKLFF
>-|TRBV7-9
CASSPWFSGANVLTF
>-|TRBV6-6
CASSTTGLMNTEAFF
>-|TRBV6-5
CASSWGSFQPQHF
>-|TRBV6-2/TRBV6-3
CASSFGGLYTF
>-|TRBV20-1
CSARDPMGPTDTQYF
>TRBD2|TRBV5-4
CASSSSGGGETQYF
>-|TRBV27
CASSWAPTGHNEQFF
>-|TRBV6-2/TRBV6-3
CASSYGHGTSYNEQFF